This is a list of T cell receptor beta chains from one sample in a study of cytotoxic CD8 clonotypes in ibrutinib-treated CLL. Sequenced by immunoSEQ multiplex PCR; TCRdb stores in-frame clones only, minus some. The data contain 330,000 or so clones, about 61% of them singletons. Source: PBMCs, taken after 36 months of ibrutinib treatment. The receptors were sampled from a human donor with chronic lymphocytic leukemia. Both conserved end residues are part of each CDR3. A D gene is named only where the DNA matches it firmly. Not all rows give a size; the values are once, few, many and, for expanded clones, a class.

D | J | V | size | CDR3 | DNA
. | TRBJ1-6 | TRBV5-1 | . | CASSLGQSYNSPLHF | TGCGCCAGCAGCTTGGGACAGTCCTATAATTCACCCCTCCACTTT
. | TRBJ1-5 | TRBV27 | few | CASSSQGGQPQHF | TGTGCCAGCAGTTCACAGGGAGGTCAGCCCCAGCATTTT
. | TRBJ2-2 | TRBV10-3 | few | CAISEESGIGELFF | TGTGCCATCAGTGAAGAGTCAGGAATCGGGGAGCTGTTTTTT
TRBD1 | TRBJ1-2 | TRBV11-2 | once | CASSLGYRGLHYGYTF | TGTGCCAGCAGCTTAGGTTACAGGGGCCTTCACTATGGCTACACCTTC
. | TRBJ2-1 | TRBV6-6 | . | CASSITPPGDEQFF | TGTGCCAGCAGTATTACGCCTCCAGGCGATGAGCAGTTCTTC
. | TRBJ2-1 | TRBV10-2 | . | CASSEGSSYNEQFF | TGCGCCAGCAGTGAGGGTAGCTCCTACAATGAGCAGTTCTTC
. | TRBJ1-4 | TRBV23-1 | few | CASSQIVVRANEKLFF | TGCGCCAGCAGTCAAATCGTTGTAAGGGCTAATGAAAAACTGTTTTTT
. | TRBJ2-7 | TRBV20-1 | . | CSASSRDEQYF | TGCAGTGCTAGTTCCCGTGACGAGCAGTACTTC
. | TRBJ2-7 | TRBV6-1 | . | CASSEFGQSVYEQYF | TGTGCCAGCAGTGAATTCGGCCAAAGCGTCTACGAGCAGTACTTC
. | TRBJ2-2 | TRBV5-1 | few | CASSFEGVGELFF | TGCGCCAGCAGCTTTGAGGGTGTCGGGGAGCTGTTTTTT
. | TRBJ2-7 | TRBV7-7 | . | CASSPLETGVSYEQYF | TGTGCCAGCAGCCCGCTGGAGACAGGAGTATCCTACGAGCAGTACTTC
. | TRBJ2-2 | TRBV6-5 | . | CASSSGRGWGELFF | TGTGCCAGCAGTTCTGGTCGGGGTTGGGGGGAGCTGTTTTTT
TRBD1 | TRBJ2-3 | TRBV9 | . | CASSVTGTASTDTQYF | TGTGCCAGCAGCGTTACCGGGACAGCCAGCACAGATACGCAGTATTTT
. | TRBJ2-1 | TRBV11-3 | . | CASSYTSTSYNEQFF | TGTGCCAGCAGCTACACCTCCACCTCCTACAATGAGCAGTTCTTC
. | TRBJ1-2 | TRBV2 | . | CASRGDLNYGYTF | TGTGCCAGCAGGGGGGACCTTAACTATGGCTACACCTTC
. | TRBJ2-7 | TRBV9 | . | CASSFTGSAYEQYF | TGTGCCAGCAGTTTCACGGGGAGCGCGTACGAGCAGTACTTC